Shown below are 12 T cell receptor beta chains from a single sample sequenced in a study of identical twins. A single record per CDR3 protein comes from TCRdb applying MiXCR to the 5' RACE reads. The sample records a few hundred thousand distinct CDR3 sequences, roughly 9.7% being singletons. Separately, the same data were catalogued under a study of yellow fever vaccine responses in identical twins.

Sequenced material: CD8+ T cells sorted from blood. The receptors stem from a woman aged 18-29 years in good health.

The J gene is TRBJ1-1, the V gene TRBV20-1, with 7 bases fitting TRBD1. Trimming took 4 bases from V and 4 from J; bases not matched to a gene: 15. CDR3 size: 16 residues. The germline V gene encodes CDR1 DFQATT and CDR2 SNEGSKA (reference sequence). Here the CDR3 reads CSATGQTPSGGTEAFF. Written as DNA, the CDR3 is TGCAGTGCTACCGGGCAGACCCCGTCAGGGGGCACTGAAGCTTTCTTT.

The chain joins TRBV19 to TRBJ1-6; D call uncertain. The V and J ends lost 3 bases and 7 bases respectively, with 10 bases between them. Per the germline V gene, CDR1 is LNHDA and CDR2 is SQIVND (reference sequence). The CDR3 spans 14 residues. The CDR3 is CASSMDAGNSPLHF. The CDR3 bases are TGTGCCAGTAGTATGGACGCGGGAAATTCACCCCTCCACTTT.

This clonotype was observed a few times. J is TRBJ2-1 and V is TRBV4-2; the D is unclear. The V and J ends lost 4 bases and 1 base respectively, with 11 bases between them. CDR1 is LGHNA, CDR2 YNFKEQ, per germline. The CDR3 runs to 15 residues. CDR3 residues: CASSPLLRSYNEQFF. CDR3 DNA sequence: TGTGCCAGCAGCCCCCTGCTGCGGTCCTACAATGAGCAGTTCTTC.

This clonotype turned up a few times. The genes are TRBV6-1 and TRBJ2-3; a possible D gene is TRBD2 (6 bases). The ends were cut back, 3 bases at V and 6 bases at J, with 16 bases in the middle. Germline values: CDR1 MNHNS, CDR2 SASEGT. This CDR3 contains 15 residues. The CDR3 sequence: CASSDGTVGGDTQYF. The CDR3 DNA is TGTGCCAGCAGTGACGGGACTGTGGGTGGTGATACGCAGTATTTT.

This clonotype has at least ten counts. The rearrangement joins TRBV6-5 to TRBJ1-2; TRBD1 might be the D (6 bases). V lost 6 bases and J lost 4, with 21 bases in between. Germline CDR1 reads MNHEY; CDR2 reads SVGAGI. The CDR3 has 16 amino acids. CDR3: CASRDSGTRKIYGYTF. CDR3 nucleotide sequence: TGTGCCAGCAGAGACTCCGGGACAAGGAAAATCTATGGCTACACCTTC.

A few counts support this clonotype. The V and J genes are TRBV7-9 and TRBJ2-7; no firm D call. The V gene's germline CDR1 is SEHNR and CDR2 FQNEAQ (reference sequence). The V end was cut by 4 bases, the J end by 6 bases, with 4 bases between. The CDR3 length is 10 residues. The CDR3 nucleotides are TGTGCCAGCAGCTCTACCGAGCAGTACTTC. It yields the protein CASSSTEQYF.

This clonotype was picked up a small number of times. The gene calls are TRBV6-1 and TRBJ1-5; 7 bases match TRBD1. V was clipped by 8 bases and J by 1 base; unmatched bases: 5. The CDR3 is 14 residues long. In germline, CDR1 is MNHNS, CDR2 SASEGT. In DNA, the CDR3 is TGTGCCAGCCGAACAGGGGAAAGCAATCAGCCCCAGCATTTT. Its protein product is CASRTGESNQPQHF.

This clonotype occurred a few times. The chain links TRBV30 to TRBJ2-2, with TRBD2 as a possible D gene (5 bases). Trimming took 5 bases from V and 7 from J, leaving 20 bases between them. The CDR3 runs to 15 residues. Germline lookup yields CDR1 GTSNPN and CDR2 SVGIG (reference sequence). The chain's CDR3 is CAWERSGGYHGELFF. The DNA for the CDR3 is TGTGCCTGGGAACGGAGTGGAGGTTATCACGGGGAGCTGTTTTTT.

About this clonotype: Relative to the germline gene, one junction end is altered; a read error may explain this. The chain has TRBV3-1 and TRBJ2-7; D is uncertain. This CDR3 comprises 15 residues. From germline, CDR1 is LGHDT and CDR2 YNNKEL (reference sequence). The CDR3 spells CASTQDRYSTYEQYF. The DNA for the CDR3 is TGTGCCAGCACCCAAGATAGGTACAGCACCTACGAGCAGTACTTC.

This clonotype has a single count. The chain combines TRBV6-1 with TRBJ1-4; TRBD1 aligns across 10 bases. The germline gives CDR1 MNHNS, CDR2 SASEGT. CDR3 length equals 16 residues. V lost 6 bases and J lost 5; bases outside the gene matches: 9. The CDR3, as DNA: TGTGCCAGCAGAAGATTTCGGGACAGGGGAAATGAAAAACTGTTTTTT. It yields the protein CASRRFRDRGNEKLFF.

This clonotype has ten or more counts. The V gene is TRBV12-3 or TRBV12-4, the J gene TRBJ2-7; TRBD2 matches at 8 bases. J gave up 2 bases and V 6 bases, and 9 bases lay outside the gene matches. The CDR3 runs 15 residues. The CDR3 sequence is CASSPSGGPPYEQYF. DNA of the CDR3: TGTGCCAGCAGCCCCTCGGGGGGGCCTCCCTACGAGCAGTACTTC.

This clonotype was picked up many times. The chain has TRBV10-3 and TRBJ2-1; 14 bases match TRBD2. This CDR3 has 17 amino acids. V dropped 3 bases and J dropped 6; count of bases not matched to a gene: 7. Germline lookup yields CDR1 ENHRY and CDR2 SYGVKD. The CDR3 sequence: CAISEPRLAGGINEQFF. DNA for the CDR3: TGTGCCATCAGTGAACCAAGACTAGCGGGAGGGATCAATGAGCAGTTCTTC.